The clone carrying this T cell receptor beta chain was detected only once. The same CDR3 arises from other DNA sequences in this sample as well. This record belongs to a study of blood T cell repertoires in COVID-19. Assay used: immunoSEQ multiplex PCR; TCRdb lists only in-frame clones, some missing. The table includes over 200,000 clones, about nine tenths detected once. CDR1 and CDR2 from the germline V gene are KGHSH and LQKENI. V lost 1 base and J 5 bases, leaving 12 bases between the germline ends. The CDR3 extends over 15 amino acids. This receptor was identified in an elderly man with acute or convalescent COVID-19. The sequenced sample was peripheral blood. The chain has TRBV18 and TRBJ2-1, with D tentatively TRBD1 (5 bases). In nucleotides, the CDR3 is TGTGCCAGCTCACCACGACAGACCCGCAACAATGAGCAGTTCTTC. Encoded protein: CASSPRQTRNNEQFF.